Shown below are 30 T cell receptor beta chains from a single sample sequenced in a study of regulatory dendritic cells for organ transplantation. Assay: immunoSEQ multiplex PCR; the TCRdb copy retains only in-frame clones and omits some. Of fewer than 40,000 clones listed, around nine tenths are singletons. The specimen sequenced was naive CD8+ T cells from blood. Specified subset: CD45RA+ naive T cells. The receptor set was obtained from a human donor in good health.

This chain links TRBV27 with TRBJ2-1; D is ambiguous. Germline CDR1 and CDR2: MNHEY and SMNVEV (reference sequence). The CDR3 sequence is 14 residues long. V lost 6 bases, J lost 8 bases, and 17 bases lay in between. The chain's CDR3 is CASRVPDPYYEQFF. The CDR3 DNA follows: TGTGCCAGCAGGGTGCCGGACCCCTATTATGAGCAGTTCTTC.

This rearrangement joins TRBV10-3 to TRBJ2-7; no clear D gene. Trimming left V 0 bases short and J 3 bases short, with 12 bases between. The CDR3 totals 15 residues. Germline CDR1 reads ENHRY; CDR2 reads SYGVKD. CDR3: CAISESLEVFYEQYF. In DNA form, the CDR3 reads TGTGCCATCAGTGAGTCGCTAGAGGTCTTCTACGAGCAGTACTTC.

The V gene is TRBV19, the J gene TRBJ2-5; perhaps D is TRBD1 or TRBD2 (5 bases each). Germline CDR1 and CDR2: LNHDA and SQIVND (reference sequence). V lost 2 bases and J 5 bases, leaving 9 bases between the germline ends. The CDR3 covers 13 residues. The CDR3 nucleotides are TGTGCCAGTAGTATATTGGGGGAGGAGACCCAGTACTTC. Residues: CASSILGEETQYF.

A few counts support this clone. The chain links TRBV7-8 to TRBJ1-1; no clear D. V was cut by 6 bases and J by 5 bases, with 16 bases left in between. Germline CDR1 reads SGHVS; CDR2 reads FQNEAQ. This CDR3 contains 14 residues. CDR3 sequence: CASSWSGRRTEAFF. The CDR3 nucleotides are TGTGCCAGCAGTTGGAGCGGGAGACGGACTGAAGCTTTCTTT.

This sequence joins TRBV9 and TRBJ1-3, with D possibly being TRBD1 (6 bases). V shed 4 bases and J shed 4 bases, with 18 bases lying between them. Germline values: CDR1 SGDLS, CDR2 YYNGEE. This CDR3 has 16 residues. The CDR3 DNA reads TGTGCCAGCAGCACGTTGGGGAGGGGGACAGGAAACACCATATATTTT. Amino acid sequence: CASSTLGRGTGNTIYF. Full variable domain (rest looked up from reference TRBV9 and TRBJ1-3): DSGVTQTPKHLITATGQRVTLRCSPRSGDLSVYWYQQSLDQGLQFLIQYYNGEERAKGNILERFSAQQFPDLHSELNLSSLELGDSALYFCASSTLGRGTGNTIYFGEGSWLTVV.

The chain combines TRBV15 with TRBJ2-3, with D maybe TRBD1 (6 bases). Germline assignment: CDR1 LNHNV and CDR2 YYDKDF (reference sequence). The V and J ends lost 8 bases and 1 base respectively, with 16 bases between them. There are 15 residues in the CDR3. The CDR3 region is CATQRWGPRTDTQYF. CDR3 nucleotides: TGTGCCACCCAACGTTGGGGGCCCCGCACAGATACGCAGTATTTT.

This rearrangement joins TRBV27 to TRBJ2-1; 13 bases map to TRBD2. The trim removed 7 bases at V and 4 bases at J, leaving 4 bases unmatched. The CDR3 sequence is 15 residues long. The germline gives CDR1 MNHEY, CDR2 SMNVEV (reference sequence). The CDR3 DNA follows: TGTGCCAGCAAACCGGGACTAGCGGGGTACAATGAGCAGTTCTTC. Amino acids: CASKPGLAGYNEQFF.

This rearrangement joins TRBV7-2 to TRBJ2-1, with TRBD2 identical over 7 bases. CDR3 length: 15 amino acids. V lost 4 bases to trimming and J lost 8 bases; unmatched junction nucleotides: 11. Per germline, CDR1 SGHTA and CDR2 FQGNSA. CDR3 bases: TGTGCCAGCAGCTCAACTCGTAAGGCGGGAGATGAGCAGTTCTTC. Translated, it gives CASSSTRKAGDEQFF. Variable domain in full (rest from reference TRBV7-2 and TRBJ2-1): GAGVSQSPSNKVTEKGKDVELRCDPISGHTALYWYRQSLGQGLEFLIYFQGNSAPDKSGLPSDRFSAERTGGSVSTLTIQRTQQEDSAVYLCASSSTRKAGDEQFFGPGTRLTVL.

The genes are TRBV10-3 and TRBJ2-3, with 9 bases matching TRBD1. CDR1 ENHRY and CDR2 SYGVKD come from the germline V gene. V dropped 6 bases and J dropped 2; count of bases not matched to a gene: 3. This CDR3 contains 14 residues. CDR3 DNA sequence: TGTGCCATCAGGGACAGGGGTATCACAGATACGCAGTATTTT. It translates to CAIRDRGITDTQYF.

The J gene is TRBJ1-2, the V gene TRBV7-6; D gene uncertain. Germline V gene data show CDR1 as SGHVS and CDR2 as FNYEAQ. This CDR3 is built from 12 residues. Trimming removed 5 bases at V and 6 bases at J, with 10 bases between. CDR3 residues: CASSHVGDGYTF. As DNA, the CDR3 is TGTGCCAGCAGCCACGTGGGAGATGGCTACACCTTC.

The chain carries TRBV10-3 and TRBJ1-2; TRBD1 matches 9 bases. CDR3 length: 18 amino acids. The germline V gene has CDR1 ENHRY and CDR2 SYGVKD. The V and J ends lost 6 bases and 0 bases, in that order; junction bases with no gene match: 14. The DNA of the CDR3 is TGTGCCATCAGACCTCCTAGGACAGGGGATAGTGCTAACTATGGCTACACCTTC. Its protein is CAIRPPRTGDSANYGYTF.

J is TRBJ2-7 and V is TRBV6-5, with D possibly being TRBD1 or TRBD2 (5 bases each). Germline V gene lookup returns CDR1 MNHEY and CDR2 SVGAGI. V lost 2 bases to trimming and J lost 0 bases, with 8 bases between them. CDR3 length equals 14 residues. Written as DNA, the CDR3 is TGTGCCAGCAGTTACGGGGACGCCTCCTACGAGCAGTACTTC. This encodes CASSYGDASYEQYF.

The chain is built from TRBV5-1 and TRBJ2-7; D is ambiguous. The germline V gene has CDR1 SGHRS and CDR2 YFSETQ. The CDR3 runs to 11 residues. V was clipped by 1 base and J by 5 bases, with 4 bases between them. CDR3 DNA: TGCGCCAGCAGCTTGCTAGACGAGCAGTACTTC. This gives the protein CASSLLDEQYF.

The chain recombines TRBV7-9 with TRBJ2-7, with D unresolved. CDR3 length: 16 amino acids. Trimming took 5 bases from V and 3 from J, leaving 20 bases between them. CDR1 and CDR2 (germline): SEHNR, FQNEAQ (reference sequence). The CDR3 is CASSGDSHPPVYEQYF. DNA of the CDR3: TGTGCCAGCAGCGGCGATTCCCATCCTCCCGTCTACGAGCAGTACTTC.

V is TRBV9 and J is TRBJ2-1, with D hard to call. In germline, CDR1 is SGDLS, CDR2 YYNGEE. The CDR3 runs 14 residues. The ends were cut back, 0 bases at V and 7 bases at J, with 11 bases in the middle. CDR3: CASSVVELTNEQFF. CDR3 DNA: TGTGCCAGCAGCGTAGTTGAGCTGACGAATGAGCAGTTCTTC. Together with reference TRBV9 and TRBJ2-1, the CDR3 gives the full variable domain: DSGVTQTPKHLITATGQRVTLRCSPRSGDLSVYWYQQSLDQGLQFLIQYYNGEERAKGNILERFSAQQFPDLHSELNLSSLELGDSALYFCASSVVELTNEQFFGPGTRLTVL.

The chain is built from TRBV27 and TRBJ2-3; D is unclear. The germline CDR1 and CDR2 sequences are MNHEY and SMNVEV (reference sequence). Trimming cost V 2 bases and J 8 bases, with 11 bases left between them. The CDR3 is 13 amino acids. CDR3 sequence: CASSLTPHRTQYF. In nucleotides, the CDR3 is TGTGCCAGCAGTTTAACCCCCCACCGTACGCAGTATTTT.

The CDR3 bases are TGTGCCACCTCTTCATTAACAGGGGACTTCGCTCGGTCGAGAACCCCAGTAAACATTCAGTACTTC. Translated, it gives CATSSLTGDFARSRTPVNIQYF. V is TRBV15 and J is TRBJ2-4, with a tentative D call TRBD1 (7 bases). The CDR3 is made up of 22 amino acids. Trimming took off 8 bases at V and 6 bases at J, with 41 bases between the two ends. Germline CDR1 is LNHNV and CDR2 is YYDKDF (reference sequence).

The chain combines TRBV2 with TRBJ2-1; D might be TRBD2 (5 bases). Germline CDR1 is SNHLY and CDR2 is FYNNEI. CDR3 length equals 15 residues. With 3 bases removed from V and 2 bases from J, the gap between germline ends came to 11 bases. In DNA, the CDR3 is TGTGCCAGCAGTGATTTGGACTCCACCTACAATGAGCAGTTCTTC. Translating gives CASSDLDSTYNEQFF.

This rearrangement joins TRBV7-6 to TRBJ2-2; D is perhaps TRBD1 (6 bases). The CDR3 has 14 residues. The V end was cut by 4 bases, the J end by 5 bases, with 11 bases between. Germline loops: CDR1 SGHVS, CDR2 FNYEAQ. The CDR3 spells CASSYEGETGELFF. The CDR3 DNA is TGTGCCAGCAGCTACGAGGGGGAAACCGGGGAGCTGTTTTTT.

The CDR3 is CASSVMQGGYSNQPQHF. Written as DNA, the CDR3 is TGTGCCAGCAGTGTCATGCAGGGGGGATATAGCAATCAGCCCCAGCATTTT. V usage is TRBV6-1 and J usage is TRBJ1-5, with 7 nucleotides matching TRBD1. The CDR3 covers 17 residues. With V trimmed by 4 bases and J by 0 bases, 9 bases remained unmatched. Germline V lookup: CDR1 MNHNS, CDR2 SASEGT.

There are a few counts of this clone. This sequence joins TRBV7-3 and TRBJ2-2; 8 nucleotides line up with TRBD1. With 5 bases clipped from V and 3 bases from J, the junction kept 5 bases outside the gene matches. Germline values: CDR1 SGHTA, CDR2 FQGTGA. The CDR3 has 15 residues. CDR3 bases: TGTGCCAGCAGCCTGGGACAGGAGGACACCGGGGAGCTGTTTTTT. Translation gives CASSLGQEDTGELFF.

The chain joins TRBV13 to TRBJ2-7; D not resolved. This CDR3 is built from 13 residues. V lost 10 bases to trimming and J lost 4 bases, with 17 bases between them. CDR1 is PRHDT, CDR2 FYEKMQ, per germline (reference sequence). CDR3 in DNA: TGTGCCACCCAACCGGGCCAGGAGTACGAGCAGTACTTC. Amino acids: CATQPGQEYEQYF.

The chain links TRBV4-1 to TRBJ1-5; 7 bases align to TRBD1. V trimming: 0 bases; J trimming: 4 bases; junction bases outside the gene matches: 12. Germline CDR1 reads MGHRA; CDR2 reads YSYEKL. The CDR3 sequence is 18 residues long. This CDR3 reads CASSQESGGQIMNQPQHF. The CDR3 nucleotides are TGCGCCAGCAGCCAAGAATCTGGGGGACAGATAATGAATCAGCCCCAGCATTTT.

The chain joins TRBV5-1 to TRBJ1-1; 8 positions match TRBD1. CDR1 is SGHRS and CDR2 is YFSETQ in the germline V gene. There are 17 residues in the CDR3. The V gene end was trimmed by 4 bases and the J gene end by 0 bases; junction bases not matched to a gene: 11. CDR3 DNA: TGCGCCAGCAGCGCGGACAGGGTCGGGGTACTGAACACTGAAGCTTTCTTT. As protein: CASSADRVGVLNTEAFF.

The chain couples TRBV29-1 to TRBJ2-1; D not certain. Germline CDR1 reads SQVTM; CDR2 reads ANQGSEA. Trimming took 0 bases from V and 3 from J, leaving 3 bases between them. The CDR3 is 12 amino acids. The CDR3 sequence is CSVEEVYNEQFF. The DNA for the CDR3 is TGCAGCGTTGAAGAGGTCTACAATGAGCAGTTCTTC.

The J gene is TRBJ2-1, the V gene TRBV10-2, with D uncertain. CDR3 length equals 14 residues. The germline V gene has CDR1 WSHSY and CDR2 SAAADI. The V end was cut by 2 bases, the J end by 0 bases, with 5 bases between. The chain's CDR3 is CASSEVSSYNEQFF. The CDR3, as DNA: TGCGCCAGCAGTGAGGTGAGCTCCTACAATGAGCAGTTCTTC.

The V and J genes are TRBV2 and TRBJ2-1; D is possibly TRBD1 (6 bases). Germline V lookup: CDR1 SNHLY, CDR2 FYNNEI. The V end lost 8 bases, the J end lost 1 base, and 12 bases lay between the germline ends. The length of the CDR3 is 14 residues. This CDR3 reads CASFGGLSYNEQFF. CDR3 in DNA: TGTGCCAGCTTTGGGGGCCTATCCTACAATGAGCAGTTCTTC. The full variable domain, completed using reference TRBV2 and TRBJ2-1, is EPEVTQTPSHQVTQMGQEVILRCVPISNHLYFYWYRQILGQKVEFLVSFYNNEISEKSEIFDDQFSVERPDGSNFTLKIRSTKLEDSAMYFCASFGGLSYNEQFFGPGTRLTVL.

This chain links TRBV27 with TRBJ2-2; D is unclear. CDR1 is MNHEY and CDR2 is SMNVEV in the germline V gene (reference sequence). Deletions cut 0 bases from V and 1 base from J, with 6 bases between. This CDR3 contains 15 residues. CDR3 sequence (DNA): TGTGCCAGCAGTTTATCTGGGGTGAACACCGGGGAGCTGTTTTTT. This gives the protein CASSLSGVNTGELFF.

The J gene is TRBJ2-3, the V gene TRBV28; TRBD1 or TRBD2 may be the D gene (6 bases each). V was shortened by 6 bases and J by 3 bases, with 13 bases between the two germline ends. The CDR3 is made up of 14 amino acids. CDR1 and CDR2 (germline): MDHEN, SYDVKM. The CDR3 loop reads CASSITGRTDTQYF. The CDR3 nucleotides read TGTGCCAGCAGCATTACAGGGAGGACAGATACGCAGTATTTT.

The chain links TRBV29-1 to TRBJ2-1, with D hard to call. The germline gives CDR1 SQVTM, CDR2 ANQGSEA. The V end lost 1 base, the J end lost 2 bases, and 12 bases lay between the germline ends. CDR3 length: 15 amino acids. CDR3 sequence: CSVEGLSRTYNEQFF. As DNA, the CDR3 is TGCAGCGTTGAAGGGCTGTCCCGAACCTACAATGAGCAGTTCTTC.